The rows below give T cell receptor beta chains drawn from one sample of a study of blood T cell repertoires in COVID-19. The protocol was immunoSEQ multiplex PCR, while the TCRdb copy is restricted to in-frame clones and leaves out a portion. The data show approximately 210,000 clones, with more than 70% seen just once and about 4.5% held by the top ten. Sequencing input: PBMCs or T cells enriched from blood (not recorded which). The receptors were sampled from a young man with acute COVID-19. The CDR3 runs from the conserved cysteine through the conserved F or W. The order of the fields is D gene, clone size, CDR3 length, V gene, J gene, CDR3 DNA, CDR3 protein. The D gene is left open where the match is weak. Size is stated for part of the rows, as once, few or many counts, or as a class when the clone is expanded.

NA	NA	14	TRBV6-5	TRBJ1-4	TGTGCCAGCAGTTACGGGACTAGGAATGAAAAACTGTTTTTT	CASSYGTRNEKLFF
TRBD1	once	15	TRBV2	TRBJ2-3	TGTGCCAGCAGTGGGACAGGGGCAATCACAGATACGCAGTATTTT	CASSGTGAITDTQYF
TRBD2	NA	15	TRBV5-4	TRBJ2-3	TGTGCCAGCAGCTCGAAGCGGGGATTCACAGATACGCAGTATTTT	CASSSKRGFTDTQYF
TRBD2	NA	15	TRBV3-1/TRBV3-2	TRBJ2-7	TGTGCCAGCAGCCCCAAGCTAGCGGGGGGCGGCGAGCAGTACTTC	CASSPKLAGGGEQYF
NA	few	13	TRBV30	TRBJ2-7	TGTGCCTGGAGTGAACAGAGTCCCTACGAGCAGTACTTC	CAWSEQSPYEQYF
TRBD2	NA	15	TRBV5-1	TRBJ2-5	TGCGCCAGCAGCTCCGGACTAGCGGGGGCAGAGACCCAGTACTTC	CASSSGLAGAETQYF
TRBD2	NA	14	TRBV6-5	TRBJ2-7	TGTGCCAGCGCGCTCCAGCGGGGGGGCTACGAGCAGTACTTC	CASALQRGGYEQYF
TRBD2	NA	16	TRBV9	TRBJ2-3	TGTGCCAGCAGCCCCAGACTAGCGGGGGTCACAGATACGCAGTATTTT	CASSPRLAGVTDTQYF
NA	NA	13	TRBV3-1/TRBV3-2	TRBJ1-1	TGTGCCAGCAGCCAATACCGGGGCACTGAAGCTTTCTTT	CASSQYRGTEAFF
TRBD1	few	14	TRBV7-9	TRBJ1-5	TGTGCCACAACCGGGACAGGTGACAATCAGCCCCAGCATTTT	CATTGTGDNQPQHF
NA	once	16	TRBV2	TRBJ1-4	TGTGCCAGCAGTTACCGACAGGCAGCAACTAATGAAAAACTGTTTTTT	CASSYRQAATNEKLFF
TRBD1	NA	14	TRBV27	TRBJ2-1	TGTGCCAGCAGTCCACAGGGGGCCTACAATGAGCAGTTCTTC	CASSPQGAYNEQFF
NA	NA	14	TRBV10-3	TRBJ1-6	TGTGCCATCAGTGGGGGCACCACAAATTCACCCCTCCACTTT	CAISGGTTNSPLHF
TRBD1	few	17	TRBV27	TRBJ1-3	TGTGCCAGCAGTTTATCCCGGACAGGCCTCTCTGGAAACACCATATATTTT	CASSLSRTGLSGNTIYF
NA	few	13	TRBV25-1	TRBJ2-7	TGTGCCAGCAGTAACCGGTACTCCTACGAGCAGTACTTC	CASSNRYSYEQYF
NA	NA	11	TRBV2	TRBJ1-4	TGTGCCAGCAGGTCCAAGGGGAAACTGTTTTTT	CASRSKGKLFF
NA	NA	14	TRBV9	TRBJ1-1	TGTGCCAGCAGCGTAGGCGTAGGGAGGACTGAAGCTTTCTTT	CASSVGVGRTEAFF
TRBD1	NA	16	TRBV7-9	TRBJ2-3	TGTGCCAGCAGTCAAAACGACAGGGCTTTCACAGATACGCAGTATTTT	CASSQNDRAFTDTQYF
TRBD1	NA	15	TRBV24-1	TRBJ2-3	TGTGCCACCAGTGAGGGACAGGGGGCTTCGGATACGCAGTATTTT	CATSEGQGASDTQYF
NA	NA	16	TRBV7-4	TRBJ2-5	TGTGCCAGCAGCTACACCCTGGGGCTGGGTAAACAGACCCAGTACTTC	CASSYTLGLGKQTQYF
TRBD1	NA	14	TRBV29-1	TRBJ1-1	TGCAGCGTAGTCAGAGGACAGGGGAACACTGAAGCTTTCTTT	CSVVRGQGNTEAFF
TRBD2	NA	15	TRBV5-1	TRBJ2-3	TGCGCCAGCAGCTTGGTGGCGGGGGGAACAGATACGCAGTATTTT	CASSLVAGGTDTQYF
NA	NA	15	TRBV5-4	TRBJ2-5	TGTGCCAGCAGCTATCCCGTTGGGGCGGGGGAGACCCAGTACTTC	CASSYPVGAGETQYF
TRBD2	NA	14	TRBV3-1/TRBV3-2	TRBJ2-3	TGTGCCAGCAGCCAAGCTAGCGGGGGATATACGCAGTATTTT	CASSQASGGYTQYF
TRBD2	NA	13	TRBV27	TRBJ2-7	TGTGCCAGCAGTTTCACGGGGGGCTACGAGCAGTACTTC	CASSFTGGYEQYF
NA	NA	13	TRBV30	TRBJ1-5	TGTGCCTGGAGCCGACAGAACAATCAGCCCCAGCATTTT	CAWSRQNNQPQHF
TRBD1	NA	14	TRBV2	TRBJ2-5	TGTGCCAGCAGTGGATGGACAGGGGGCGAGACCCAGTACTTC	CASSGWTGGETQYF
TRBD1	NA	13	TRBV7-3	TRBJ1-1	TGTGCCAGCAGCAAACAGGGGGGAACTGAAGCTTTCTTT	CASSKQGGTEAFF
NA	NA	12	TRBV19	TRBJ1-1	TGTGCCAGTAGTATAGCCACAGGTGAAGCTTTCTTT	CASSIATGEAFF
TRBD1	NA	17	TRBV18	TRBJ1-4	TGTGCCAGCTCACGGACGGGACAGGGAGAAAAAAATGAAAAACTGTTTTTT	CASSRTGQGEKNEKLFF
NA	NA	17	TRBV3-1/TRBV3-2	TRBJ2-7	TGTGCCAGCAGTCCGACACCGAAAACGACAGAGAACTACGAGCAGTACTTC	CASSPTPKTTENYEQYF
NA	NA	15	TRBV28	TRBJ2-7	TGTGCCAGCAGCCAAGTGGAGGGGATCTCCTACGAGCAGTACTTC	CASSQVEGISYEQYF
TRBD1	NA	17	TRBV7-9	TRBJ1-5	TGTGCCGCCTCGGGGGACAGGGATACCGGTAGCAATCAGCCCCAGCATTTT	CAASGDRDTGSNQPQHF
TRBD1	NA	13	TRBV3-1/TRBV3-2	TRBJ2-7	TGTGCCAGCACAGGGGGCCCCGGGGGCGAGCAGTACTTC	CASTGGPGGEQYF
NA	once	14	TRBV6-1	TRBJ2-5	TGTGCCAGCAGTGAAGGGACAGCCCAAGAGACCCAGTACTTC	CASSEGTAQETQYF
NA	NA	16	TRBV10-1	TRBJ2-7	TGCGCCAGCAGTGAGACAGTGCTTTTGGGGGCCCACGAGCAGTACTTC	CASSETVLLGAHEQYF
NA	few	14	TRBV27	TRBJ1-6	TGTGCCAGCAGTTTTCGCGGCAATAATTCACCCCTCCACTTT	CASSFRGNNSPLHF
TRBD2	NA	18	TRBV3-1/TRBV3-2	TRBJ2-3	TGTGCCAGCAGCGGGCCGGGACTAGCGGGGGAGAGCACAGATACGCAGTATTTT	CASSGPGLAGESTDTQYF
NA	once	16	TRBV9	TRBJ1-4	TGTGCCAGCAGCGTAGCTGGGGGGGATGTGGGTGAAAAACTGTTTTTT	CASSVAGGDVGEKLFF
NA	NA	13	TRBV7-2	TRBJ1-1	TGTGCCAGCAGTTTCGTGGGGCGGACTGAAGCTTTCTTT	CASSFVGRTEAFF
TRBD2	NA	14	TRBV19	TRBJ2-7	TGTGCCAGTACCCGGACTAGCGGGGGCCGCGAGCAGTACTTC	CASTRTSGGREQYF
TRBD1	NA	14	TRBV12-5	TRBJ2-7	TGTGCTAGTGCCAAAGGGACAGGGAACTACGAGCAGTACTTC	CASAKGTGNYEQYF
TRBD2	NA	17	TRBV18	TRBJ2-5	TGTGCCAGCTCACCACTGACTAGCCCCTTGGGGTATGAGACCCAGTACTTC	CASSPLTSPLGYETQYF
TRBD2	NA	14	TRBV5-1	TRBJ2-5	TGCGCCAGCAGCGCCGGGACTAGGATGGAGACCCAGTACTTC	CASSAGTRMETQYF
NA	NA	16	TRBV4-1	TRBJ2-1	TGCGCCAGCAGCCAAGATACGGGGAACTCCTACAATGAGCAGTTCTTC	CASSQDTGNSYNEQFF
NA	NA	10	TRBV29-1	TRBJ1-5	TGCAGCCCTCCAGGGCAGCCCCAGCATTTT	CSPPGQPQHF
TRBD1	once	14	TRBV6-5	TRBJ2-5	TGTGCCAGTAAGCGACAGGGGGCCCAAGAGACCCAGTACTTC	CASKRQGAQETQYF